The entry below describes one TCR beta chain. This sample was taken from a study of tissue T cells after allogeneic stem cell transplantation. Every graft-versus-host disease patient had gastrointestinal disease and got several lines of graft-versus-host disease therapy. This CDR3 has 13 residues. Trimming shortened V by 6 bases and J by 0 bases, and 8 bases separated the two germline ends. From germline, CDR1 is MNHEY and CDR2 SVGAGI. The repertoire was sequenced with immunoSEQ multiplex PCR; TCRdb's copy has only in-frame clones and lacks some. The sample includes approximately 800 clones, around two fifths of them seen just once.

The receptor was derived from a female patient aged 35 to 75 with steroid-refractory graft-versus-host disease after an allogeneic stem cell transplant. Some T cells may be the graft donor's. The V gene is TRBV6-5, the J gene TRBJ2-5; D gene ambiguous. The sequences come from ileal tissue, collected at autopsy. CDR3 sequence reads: CASRARYQETQYF. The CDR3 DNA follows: TGTGCCAGCAGGGCCAGATACCAAGAGACCCAGTACTTC.